This T cell receptor beta chain is drawn from a study of T cells in Graves' hyperthyroidism and ophthalmopathy. Study-wide background: Peripheral blood was drawn at first diagnosis, prior to all treatment.

Amplified regions were TCR beta CDR3 sequences from RNA transcripts. With the HTBI primer set, the TCR CDR3 went through a first round of RT-PCR. From the multiplex PCR reads, TCRdb called clonotypes with MiXCR, one entry per CDR3 protein. The sample has 490,000 or so distinct CDR3 sequences, around a fifth seen once. CDR3 size: 12 residues. Trimming shortened V by 5 bases and J by 7 bases, and 9 bases separated the two germline ends. This clonotype was observed once. Not enrolled were patients with uncontrolled infection, other autoimmune disease, pregnancy or lactation. Each diagnosis drew on symptoms, thyroxine, TRAb, thyroid ultrasound and orbital computed tomography findings.

Specimen: blood. This sequence was found in a woman aged 65 to 85 with Graves' ophthalmopathy. The gene calls are TRBV12-3 or TRBV12-4 and TRBJ1-5; D is unclear. This CDR3 is CASSLNLQPQHF. The DNA of the CDR3 is TGTGCCAGCAGTCTTAATTTGCAGCCCCAGCATTTT.